This TCR beta chain was documented in a study of blood T cell repertoires in COVID-19. As for the study in general: Whether acute or convalescent, the COVID-19 samples came from the United States, Italy and Spain.

Libraries were prepared by immunoSEQ multiplex PCR; TCRdb keeps only in-frame clonotypes and omits some of them. The repertoire includes some 46,000 clones, around nine tenths of them detected once, and under 8% sits in the top ten. The CDR3 sequence is 13 residues long. CDR1 is MNHEY and CDR2 is SMNVEV in the germline V gene (reference sequence). V shed 3 bases and J 8 bases; nucleotides not matched to a gene: 1. The material sequenced was peripheral blood. The V call is TRBV27, the J call TRBJ1-6, with 7 bases matching TRBD1. The sequence came from a man aged 50 or older with acute or convalescent COVID-19. This CDR3 is CASSLDRYSPLHF. The CDR3 bases are TGTGCCAGCAGTTTGGACAGGTATTCACCCCTCCACTTT.